The text below deals with one TCR beta chain. These data come from a study of cytomegalovirus exposure and HLA in healthy donors. Primers for the PCR totalled 60 Vbeta and 13 Jbeta. Authors' processing steps: In a later analysis, of tens of millions of unique beta chains, roughly 10 million appeared in at least two donors. Method: immunoSEQ multiplex PCR; TCRdb's copy keeps in-frame clones and lacks some. V, J and clone size derive from that table, while D and trimming were established from the DNA sequence. The sample shows roughly 78,000 clones, 60% to 70% of them seen only once. The CDR3 is made up of 15 amino acids. CDR1 and CDR2 (germline): LNHDA, SQIVND (reference sequence). Trimming left V 0 bases short and J 5 bases short, with 12 bases between.

The source is a man aged 30 to 45 in good health and CMV-seropositive. The rearrangement uses TRBV19 and TRBJ2-3; tentative D call: TRBD2 (6 bases). The sequenced material came from PBMCs. DNA of the CDR3: TGTGCCAGTAGTATAGATCTGGGGGGAGAAGATACGCAGTATTTT. Its translation: CASSIDLGGEDTQYF.